This is a list of T cell receptor beta chains from one sample in a study of identical twins' blood T cells. MiXCR, applied by TCRdb to the 5' RACE reads, yields one record per CDR3 protein. Counted here are 350,000 to 400,000 distinct CDR3 sequences, roughly 28% occurring once; the ten biggest clones make up about 6.1%. Source material: PBMCs. The receptors were sampled from a woman aged 18-49 years in good health. The CDR3 runs from the conserved cysteine through the conserved F or W. The D gene is left open where the match is weak. Size is omitted from some rows. Given values are once, few, many or a class for expanded clones.

J,D,size,V,CDR3,DNA
TRBJ2-3,NA,NA,TRBV5-1,CASSTGTYTDTQYF,TGCGCCAGCAGCACGGGGACTTACACAGATACGCAGTATTTT
TRBJ2-1,NA,NA,TRBV9,CASGEEGDYNEQFF,TGTGCCAGCGGCGAGGAGGGAGACTACAATGAGCAGTTCTTC
TRBJ2-7,NA,few,TRBV29-1,CSVRGDYYEQYF,TGCAGCGTCAGAGGGGATTACTACGAGCAGTACTTC
TRBJ1-5,TRBD1,many,TRBV29-1,CSVRDSYNQPQHF,TGCAGCGTCCGGGACAGTTACAATCAGCCCCAGCATTTT
TRBJ1-1,NA,NA,TRBV20-1,CSARASGRGSTEAFF,NA
TRBJ2-7,NA,few,TRBV7-9,CASSPASEEQYF,TGTGCCAGCAGCCCGGCATCCGAGGAGCAGTACTTC
TRBJ1-1,NA,many,TRBV6-4,CASSESPNTEAFF,TGTGCCAGCAGTGAGTCCCCAAACACTGAAGCTTTCTTT
TRBJ1-2,NA,few,TRBV5-1,CASSLTGEIYGYTF,TGCGCCAGCAGCTTGACAGGAGAGATCTATGGCTACACCTTC
TRBJ2-1,NA,NA,TRBV7-2,CASSLFGQANEQFF,TGTGCCAGCAGCTTATTCGGTCAGGCAAATGAGCAGTTCTTC
TRBJ1-1,NA,NA,TRBV19,CASSITKNTEAFF,TGTGCCAGTAGTATTACAAAGAACACTGAAGCTTTCTTT
TRBJ2-3,TRBD2,NA,TRBV20-1,CSAIALGTSGAVPDTQYF,TGCAGTGCTATAGCCCTCGGGACTAGCGGGGCCGTTCCAGATACGCAGTATTTT
TRBJ2-1,NA,many,TRBV2,CASNSEVSNEQFF,TGTGCCAGCAACTCTGAAGTCTCCAATGAGCAGTTCTTC
TRBJ1-2,TRBD1,many,TRBV6-6,CASSFLTGDNYGYTF,TGTGCCAGCAGTTTCCTTACAGGGGATAACTATGGCTACACCTTC
TRBJ1-1,NA,few,TRBV18,CASSPGIEAFF,TGTGCCAGCTCGCCAGGCATCGAAGCTTTCTTT
TRBJ2-2,NA,NA,TRBV18,CASSSLLAATGELFF,TGTGCCAGCTCATCATTACTAGCCGCCACCGGGGAGCTGTTTTTT
TRBJ1-2,NA,many,TRBV2,CASNRIYGYTF,TGTGCCAGCAATCGGATCTATGGCTACACCTTC
TRBJ1-5,NA,NA,TRBV9,CASSVAGGQPQHF,TGTGCCAGCAGCGTAGCTGGGGGTCAGCCCCAGCATTTT
TRBJ1-1,NA,few,TRBV19,CASRNTEMNTEAFF,TGTGCCAGTAGGAATACAGAAATGAACACTGAAGCTTTCTTT
TRBJ1-5,NA,few,TRBV29-1,CSVWDMDQPQHF,TGCAGCGTTTGGGACATGGATCAGCCCCAGCATTTT
TRBJ1-4,NA,few,TRBV12-5,CASGLAARNEKLFF,TGTGCTAGTGGTTTGGCCGCCAGAAATGAAAAACTGTTTTTT
TRBJ2-7,TRBD1,NA,TRBV9,CASSVGTGTARYEQYF,TGTGCCAGCAGCGTTGGGACAGGGACAGCGAGATACGAGCAGTACTTC
TRBJ2-3,NA,few,TRBV29-1,CSAGGRRTDTQYF,TGCAGCGCCGGAGGGCGTCGCACAGATACGCAGTATTTT
TRBJ2-2,NA,NA,TRBV13,CASSLSPNTGELFF,TGTGCCAGCAGCTTATCACCGAACACCGGGGAGCTGTTTTTT
TRBJ2-7,NA,NA,TRBV11-1,CASSLGRPMEQYF,TGTGCCAGCAGCTTAGGGCGGCCTATGGAGCAGTACTTC
TRBJ2-7,NA,many,TRBV28,CASSQPPVYEQYF,TGTGCCAGCTCCCAACCACCGGTCTACGAGCAGTACTTC
TRBJ1-2,NA,few,TRBV29-1,CSVPTPRTNVGGYTF,TGCAGCGTCCCGACCCCACGCACTAACGTCGGTGGCTACACCTTC
TRBJ1-4,TRBD1,once,TRBV3-1,CASSPMGQGGEKLLF,TGTGCCAGCAGCCCCATGGGACAGGGTGGTGAAAAACTGCTTTTT
TRBJ1-3,NA,NA,TRBV6-5,CASSQTIDGNTIYF,TGTGCCAGCAGTCAAACCATCGATGGAAACACCATATATTTT
TRBJ2-5,NA,few,TRBV20-1,CSASAEVETQYF,TGCAGTGCTAGTGCTGAGGTGGAGACCCAGTACTTC
TRBJ2-3,NA,NA,TRBV14,CASSQARDTQYF,TGTGCCAGCAGCCAAGCTCGAGATACGCAGTATTTT
TRBJ2-7,NA,NA,TRBV18,CASSPEAGRSEQYF,TGTGCCAGCTCGCCAGAGGCAGGGAGGTCCGAGCAGTACTTC
TRBJ2-1,TRBD1,NA,TRBV4-1,CASSQEGQGAQNEQFF,TGCGCCAGCAGCCAAGAAGGACAGGGGGCGCAGAATGAGCAGTTCTTC
TRBJ1-2,NA,many,TRBV7-9,CASSLGTPNYGYTF,TGTGCCAGCAGCTTAGGGACACCTAACTATGGCTACACCTTC
TRBJ2-3,NA,NA,TRBV14,CASSHFRVEDTQYF,TGTGCCAGCAGCCATTTCAGGGTCGAGGATACGCAGTATTTT
TRBJ2-7,NA,few,TRBV9,CASSPGNRESEQYF,TGTGCCAGCAGCCCAGGAAACAGGGAGTCCGAGCAGTACTTC
TRBJ2-1,NA,NA,TRBV5-4,CASSLVREQFF,TGTGCCAGCAGCTTGGTACGAGAGCAGTTCTTC
TRBJ2-7,NA,few,TRBV6-2/TRBV6-3,CASRNRPVSYEQYF,TGTGCCAGCAGGAACAGGCCTGTGTCCTACGAGCAGTACTTC